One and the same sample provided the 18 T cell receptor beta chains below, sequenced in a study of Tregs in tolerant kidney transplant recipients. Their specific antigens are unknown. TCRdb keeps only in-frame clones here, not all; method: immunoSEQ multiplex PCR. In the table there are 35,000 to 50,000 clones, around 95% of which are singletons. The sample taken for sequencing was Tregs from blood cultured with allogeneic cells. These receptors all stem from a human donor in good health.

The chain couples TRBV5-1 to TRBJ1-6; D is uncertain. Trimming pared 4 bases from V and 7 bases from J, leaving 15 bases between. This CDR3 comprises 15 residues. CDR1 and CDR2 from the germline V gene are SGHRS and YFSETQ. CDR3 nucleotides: TGCGCCAGCAGCCCCGACTTGGTGTGGAATTCACCCCTCCACTTT. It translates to CASSPDLVWNSPLHF.

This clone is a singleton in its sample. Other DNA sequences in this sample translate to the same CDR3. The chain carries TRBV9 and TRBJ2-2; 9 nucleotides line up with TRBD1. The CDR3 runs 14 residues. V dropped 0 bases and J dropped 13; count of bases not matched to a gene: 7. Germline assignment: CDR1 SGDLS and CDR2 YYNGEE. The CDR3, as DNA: TGTGCCAGCAGCGTAGTGGGACAGGGAGGGATGCTGTTTTTT. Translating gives CASSVVGQGGMLFF.

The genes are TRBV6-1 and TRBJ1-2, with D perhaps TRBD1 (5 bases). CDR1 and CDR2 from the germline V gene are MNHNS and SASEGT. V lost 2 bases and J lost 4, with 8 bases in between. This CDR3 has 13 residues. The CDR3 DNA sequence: TGTGCCAGCAGTGAATTGGGGGTCTATGGCTACACCTTC. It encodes CASSELGVYGYTF.

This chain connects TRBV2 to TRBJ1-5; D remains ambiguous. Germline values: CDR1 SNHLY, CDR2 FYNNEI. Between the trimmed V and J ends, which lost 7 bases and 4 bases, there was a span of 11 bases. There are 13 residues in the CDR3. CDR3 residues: CASKAPGNQPQHF. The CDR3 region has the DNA TGTGCCAGCAAGGCGCCGGGGAATCAGCCCCAGCATTTT.

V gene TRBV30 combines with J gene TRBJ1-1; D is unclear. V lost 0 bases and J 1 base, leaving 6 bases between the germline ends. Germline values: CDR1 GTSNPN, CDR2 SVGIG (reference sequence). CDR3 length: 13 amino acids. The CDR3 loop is CAWSVLRNTEAFF. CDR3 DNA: TGTGCCTGGAGTGTACTACGGAACACTGAAGCTTTCTTT.

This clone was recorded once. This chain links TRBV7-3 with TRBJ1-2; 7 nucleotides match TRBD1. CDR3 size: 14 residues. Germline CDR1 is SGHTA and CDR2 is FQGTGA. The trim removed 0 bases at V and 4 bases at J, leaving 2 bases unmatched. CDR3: CASSLTGGAYGYTF. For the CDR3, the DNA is TGTGCCAGCAGCTTAACAGGGGGCGCCTATGGCTACACCTTC.

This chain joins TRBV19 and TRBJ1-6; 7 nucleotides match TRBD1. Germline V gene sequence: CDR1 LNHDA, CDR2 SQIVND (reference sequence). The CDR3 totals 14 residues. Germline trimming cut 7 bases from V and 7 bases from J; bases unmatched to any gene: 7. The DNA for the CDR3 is TGTGCCAGTACCGTTACAGGGGCAAATTCACCCCTCCACTTT. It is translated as CASTVTGANSPLHF.

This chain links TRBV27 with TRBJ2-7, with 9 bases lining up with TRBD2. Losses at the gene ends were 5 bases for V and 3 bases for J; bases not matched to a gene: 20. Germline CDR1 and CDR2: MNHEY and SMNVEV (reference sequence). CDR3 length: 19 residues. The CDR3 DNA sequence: TGTGCCAGCAGTCCCTACAGGGGAATGCTCAGCGGGAGGAACTACGAGCAGTACTTC. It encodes CASSPYRGMLSGRNYEQYF.

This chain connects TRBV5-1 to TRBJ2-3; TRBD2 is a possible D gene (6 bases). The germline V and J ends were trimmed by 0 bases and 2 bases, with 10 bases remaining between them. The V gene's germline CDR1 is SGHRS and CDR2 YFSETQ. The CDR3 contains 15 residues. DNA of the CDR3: TGCGCCAGCAGCTTGGGAATAGCGGTCACAGATACGCAGTATTTT. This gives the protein CASSLGIAVTDTQYF.

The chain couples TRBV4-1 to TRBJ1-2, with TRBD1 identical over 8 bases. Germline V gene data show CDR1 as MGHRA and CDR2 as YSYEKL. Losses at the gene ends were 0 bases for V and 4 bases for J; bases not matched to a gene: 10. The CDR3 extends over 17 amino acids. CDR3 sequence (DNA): TGCGCCAGCAGCCAAGAACCGGACAGGGTGAGATTCTATGGCTACACCTTC. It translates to CASSQEPDRVRFYGYTF.

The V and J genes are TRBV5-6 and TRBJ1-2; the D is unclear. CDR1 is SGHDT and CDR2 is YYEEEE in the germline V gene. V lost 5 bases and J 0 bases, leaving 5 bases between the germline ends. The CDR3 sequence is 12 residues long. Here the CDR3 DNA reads TGTGCCAGCAGTTTAACTAACTATGGCTACACCTTC. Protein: CASSLTNYGYTF. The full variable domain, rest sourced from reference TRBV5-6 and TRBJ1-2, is DAGVTQSPTHLIKTRGQQVTLRCSPKSGHDTVSWYQQALGQGPQFIFQYYEEEERQRGNFPDRFSGHQFPNYSSELNVNALLLGDSALYLCASSLTNYGYTFGSGTRLTVV.

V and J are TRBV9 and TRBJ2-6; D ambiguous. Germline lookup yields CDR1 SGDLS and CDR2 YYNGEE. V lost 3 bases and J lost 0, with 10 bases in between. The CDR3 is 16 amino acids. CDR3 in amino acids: CASSARSFSGANVLTF. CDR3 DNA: TGTGCCAGCAGCGCACGGAGCTTCTCTGGGGCCAACGTCCTGACTTTC.

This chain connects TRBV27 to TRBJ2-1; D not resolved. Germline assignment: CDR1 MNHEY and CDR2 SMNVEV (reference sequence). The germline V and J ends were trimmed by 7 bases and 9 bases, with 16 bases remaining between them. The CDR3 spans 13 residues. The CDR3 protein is CASTSTSMSEQFF. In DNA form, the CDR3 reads TGTGCCAGCACCTCCACTTCGATGAGTGAGCAGTTCTTC.

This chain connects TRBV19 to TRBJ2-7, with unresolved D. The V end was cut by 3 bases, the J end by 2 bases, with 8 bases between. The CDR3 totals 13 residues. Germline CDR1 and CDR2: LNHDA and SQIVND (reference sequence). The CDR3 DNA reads TGTGCCAGTAGTATGGGTGGGCCCTACGAGCAGTACTTC. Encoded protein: CASSMGGPYEQYF.

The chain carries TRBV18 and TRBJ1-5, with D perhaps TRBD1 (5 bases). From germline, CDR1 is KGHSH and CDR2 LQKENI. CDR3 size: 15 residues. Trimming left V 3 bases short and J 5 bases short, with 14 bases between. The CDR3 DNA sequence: TGTGCCAGCTCACCGGAGCAGGGAGGATATCAGCCCCAGCATTTT. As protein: CASSPEQGGYQPQHF.

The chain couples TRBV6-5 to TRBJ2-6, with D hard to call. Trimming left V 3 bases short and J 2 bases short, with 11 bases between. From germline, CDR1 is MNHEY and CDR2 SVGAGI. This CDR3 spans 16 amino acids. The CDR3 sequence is CASSYNGVAGANVLTF. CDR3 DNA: TGTGCCAGCAGTTATAATGGTGTAGCTGGGGCCAACGTCCTGACTTTC.

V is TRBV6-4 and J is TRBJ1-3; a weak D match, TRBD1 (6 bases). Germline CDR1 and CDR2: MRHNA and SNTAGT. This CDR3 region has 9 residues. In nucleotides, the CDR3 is TGTGGCTGGGGGGCCACCATATATTTT. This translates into CGWGATIYF.

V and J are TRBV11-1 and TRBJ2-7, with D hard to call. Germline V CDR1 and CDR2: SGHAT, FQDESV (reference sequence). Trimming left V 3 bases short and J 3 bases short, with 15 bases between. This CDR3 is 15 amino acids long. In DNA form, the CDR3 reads TGTGCCAGCAGCTTTGGGCAGGCCGGAAACTACGAGCAGTACTTC. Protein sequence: CASSFGQAGNYEQYF.